This T cell receptor (beta chain) was recovered during a study of shared clonotypes between healthy human individuals. Study details: Per donor, CD8 memory used one plate, CD8 naive used two, CD4 memory used three and CD4 naive used three. Whole-study findings and limits: Only blood was sampled; tissue repertoires likely differ. Though the depth was large, rarefaction showed that sorted-subset sequencing was incomplete.

Comments on this clone: What it binds is not known.

Data came from immunoSEQ multiplex PCR; TCRdb stores just in-frame clones and leaves some out. This table holds 2,500,000 or so clones, over 85% found once. The germline V gene has CDR1 GTSNPN and CDR2 SVGIG (reference sequence). The V gene end was trimmed by 3 bases and the J gene end by 4 bases; junction bases not matched to a gene: 6. The CDR3 length is 14 residues. A CD45RA+ naive subset and a CD45RA-negative memory subset were split from CD4+ cells. Material for sequencing was naive CD4+ T cells sorted from blood. Subset denoted: CD45RA+ positively selected. The TCR sequence derives from a man between 18 and 35 years old in good health. The chain employs TRBV30 and TRBJ2-7, with 10 bases lining up with TRBD1. The CDR3 region has the DNA TGTGCCTGGAGCATCCGACAGGGGGCTTACGAGCAGTACTTC. Its protein product is CAWSIRQGAYEQYF.